This T cell receptor beta chain was retrieved from a study of cytomegalovirus exposure and HLA in healthy donors. With respect to this clone: Its target is not known. The same CDR3 is also encoded by other DNA sequences in this sample.

The PCR ran on 60 Vbeta and 13 Jbeta primers. The table came from immunoSEQ multiplex PCR; TCRdb's copy has only in-frame clones and leaves some out. The sample carries around 200,000 clones, more than 65% recorded once. Study-level points and caveats: Testing in vitro showed a few CMV-associated chains specific for CMV antigens.

The sample taken for sequencing was PBMCs. This receptor was identified in a middle-aged man in good health and CMV-seronegative.

The CDR3 region is CASSLRGGDTQYF. Here the CDR3 DNA reads TGTGCCAGCAGCTTAAGAGGGGGAGATACGCAGTATTTT. The rearrangement uses TRBV7-2 and TRBJ2-3; D is possibly TRBD1 (6 bases). The length of the CDR3 is 13 residues. Germline CDR1 and CDR2: SGHTA and FQGNSA. V was cut by 2 bases and J by 5 bases, with 8 bases left in between.